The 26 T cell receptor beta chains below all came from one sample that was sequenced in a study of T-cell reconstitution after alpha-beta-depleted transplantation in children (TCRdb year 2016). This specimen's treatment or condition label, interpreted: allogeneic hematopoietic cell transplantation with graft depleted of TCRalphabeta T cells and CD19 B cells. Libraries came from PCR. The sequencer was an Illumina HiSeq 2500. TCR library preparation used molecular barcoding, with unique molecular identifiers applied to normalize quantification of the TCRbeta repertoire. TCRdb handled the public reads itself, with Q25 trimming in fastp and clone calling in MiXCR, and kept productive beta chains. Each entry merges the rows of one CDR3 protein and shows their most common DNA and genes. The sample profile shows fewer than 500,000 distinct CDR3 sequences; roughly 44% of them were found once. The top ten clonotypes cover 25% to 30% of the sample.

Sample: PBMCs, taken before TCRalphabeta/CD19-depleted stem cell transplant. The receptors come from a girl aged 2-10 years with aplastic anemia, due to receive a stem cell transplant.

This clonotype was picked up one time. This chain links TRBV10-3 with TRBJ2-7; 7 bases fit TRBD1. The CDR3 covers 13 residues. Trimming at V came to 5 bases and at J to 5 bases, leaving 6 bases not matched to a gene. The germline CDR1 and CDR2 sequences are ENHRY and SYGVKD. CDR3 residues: CAISPEGANEQYF. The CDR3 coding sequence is TGTGCCATCAGTCCAGAGGGGGCGAACGAGCAGTACTTC.

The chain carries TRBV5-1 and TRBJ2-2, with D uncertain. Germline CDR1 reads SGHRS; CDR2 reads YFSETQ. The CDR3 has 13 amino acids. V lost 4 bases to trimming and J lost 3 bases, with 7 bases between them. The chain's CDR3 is CASSQADTGELFF. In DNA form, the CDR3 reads TGCGCCAGCAGCCAGGCGGACACCGGGGAGCTGTTTTTT.

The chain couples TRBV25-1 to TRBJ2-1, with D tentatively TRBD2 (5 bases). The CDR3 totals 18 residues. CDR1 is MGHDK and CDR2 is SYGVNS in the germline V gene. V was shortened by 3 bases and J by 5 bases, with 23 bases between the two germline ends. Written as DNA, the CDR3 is TGTGCCAGCAGTGAGGGTTCTCCGTGGGAACTACTAGACAATGAGCAGTTCTTC. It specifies CASSEGSPWELLDNEQFF.

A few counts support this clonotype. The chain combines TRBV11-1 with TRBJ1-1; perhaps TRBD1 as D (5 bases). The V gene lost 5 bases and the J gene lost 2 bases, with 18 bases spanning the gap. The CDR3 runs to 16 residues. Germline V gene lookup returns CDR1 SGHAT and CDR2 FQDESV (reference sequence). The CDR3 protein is CASSIRSRDVNTEAFF. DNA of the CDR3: TGTGCCAGCAGCATCCGGTCCCGGGACGTAAACACTGAAGCTTTCTTT.

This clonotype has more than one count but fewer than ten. The CDR3 bases are TGTGCCAGCAGCCACTCGGGGACTAGCGGGAGCTACGAGCAGTACTTC. This gives the protein CASSHSGTSGSYEQYF. This rearrangement joins TRBV7-8 to TRBJ2-7, with TRBD2 matching 14 bases. The germline CDR1 and CDR2 sequences are SGHVS and FQNEAQ. V lost 5 bases to trimming and J lost 3 bases; unmatched junction nucleotides: 6. This CDR3 has 16 amino acids.

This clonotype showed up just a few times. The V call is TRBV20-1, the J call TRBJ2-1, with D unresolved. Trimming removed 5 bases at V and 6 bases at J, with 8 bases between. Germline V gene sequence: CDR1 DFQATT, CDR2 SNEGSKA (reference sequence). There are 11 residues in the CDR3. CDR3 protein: CSAYSFNEQFF. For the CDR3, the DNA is TGCAGTGCTTACAGTTTCAATGAGCAGTTCTTC.

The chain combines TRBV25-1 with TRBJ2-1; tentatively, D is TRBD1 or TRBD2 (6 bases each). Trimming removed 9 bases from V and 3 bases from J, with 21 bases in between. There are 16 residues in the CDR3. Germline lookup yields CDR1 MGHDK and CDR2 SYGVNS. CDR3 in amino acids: CASAFRGGPYYNEQFF. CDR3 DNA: TGTGCCAGTGCATTTCGAGGGGGGCCCTACTACAATGAGCAGTTCTTC.

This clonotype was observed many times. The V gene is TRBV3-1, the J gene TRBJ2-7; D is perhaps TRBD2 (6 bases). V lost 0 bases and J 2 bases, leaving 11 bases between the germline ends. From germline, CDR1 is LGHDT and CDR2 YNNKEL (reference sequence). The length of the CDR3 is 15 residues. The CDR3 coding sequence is TGTGCCAGCAGCCAAGAGAGCGGGCCCACCTACGAGCAGTACTTC. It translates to CASSQESGPTYEQYF.

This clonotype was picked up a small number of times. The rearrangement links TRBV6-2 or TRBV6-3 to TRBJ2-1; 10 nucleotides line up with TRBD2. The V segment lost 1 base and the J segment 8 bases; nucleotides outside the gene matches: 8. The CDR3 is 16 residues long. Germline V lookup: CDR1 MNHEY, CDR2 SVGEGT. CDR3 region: CASSYYRLAGEDEQFF. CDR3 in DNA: TGTGCCAGCAGTTACTATCGGCTAGCGGGAGAAGATGAGCAGTTCTTC.

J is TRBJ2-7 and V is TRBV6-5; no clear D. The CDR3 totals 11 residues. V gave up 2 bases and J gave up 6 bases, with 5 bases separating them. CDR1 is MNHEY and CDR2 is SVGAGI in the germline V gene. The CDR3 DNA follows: TGTGCCAGCAGTTACGGGGTCGAGCAGTACTTC. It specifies CASSYGVEQYF.

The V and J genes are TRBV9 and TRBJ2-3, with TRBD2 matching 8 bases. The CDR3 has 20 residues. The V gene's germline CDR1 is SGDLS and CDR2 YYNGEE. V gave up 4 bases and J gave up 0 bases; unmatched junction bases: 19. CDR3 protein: CASSQLWVRGARTSTDTQYF. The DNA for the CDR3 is TGTGCCAGCAGCCAACTTTGGGTGCGGGGGGCTAGAACTAGCACAGATACGCAGTATTTT.

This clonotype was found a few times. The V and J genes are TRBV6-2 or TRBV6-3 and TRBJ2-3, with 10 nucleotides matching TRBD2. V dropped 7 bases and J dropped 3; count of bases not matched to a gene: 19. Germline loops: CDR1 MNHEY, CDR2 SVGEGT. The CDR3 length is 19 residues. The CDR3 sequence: CASTPGKASGSFPTDTQYF. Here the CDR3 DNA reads TGTGCCAGCACCCCGGGAAAGGCTAGCGGGAGCTTTCCGACAGATACGCAGTATTTT.

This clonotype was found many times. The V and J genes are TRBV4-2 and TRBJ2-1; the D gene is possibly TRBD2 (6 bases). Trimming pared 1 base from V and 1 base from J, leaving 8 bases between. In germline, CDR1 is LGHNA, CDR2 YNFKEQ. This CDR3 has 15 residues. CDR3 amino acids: CASSQGLESYNEQFF. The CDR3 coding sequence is TGTGCCAGCAGCCAAGGACTAGAGTCCTACAATGAGCAGTTCTTC.

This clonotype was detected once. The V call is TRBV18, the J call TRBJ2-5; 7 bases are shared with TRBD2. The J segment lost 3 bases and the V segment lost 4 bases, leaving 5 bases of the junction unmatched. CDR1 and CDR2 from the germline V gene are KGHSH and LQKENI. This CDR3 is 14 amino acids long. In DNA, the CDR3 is TGTGCCAGCTCACGCGGGACTACTGAAGAGACCCAGTACTTC. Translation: CASSRGTTEETQYF.

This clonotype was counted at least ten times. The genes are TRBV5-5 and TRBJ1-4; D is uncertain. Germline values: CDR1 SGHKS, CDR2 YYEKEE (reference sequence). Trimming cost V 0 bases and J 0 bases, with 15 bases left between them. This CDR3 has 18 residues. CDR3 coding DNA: TGTGCCAGCAGCTTGGGGAGTCTGACGGCTGCAACTAATGAAAAACTGTTTTTT. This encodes CASSLGSLTAATNEKLFF. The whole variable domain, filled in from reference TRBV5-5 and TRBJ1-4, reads DAGVTQSPTHLIKTRGQQVTLRCSPISGHKSVSWYQQVLGQGPQFIFQYYEKEERGRGNFPDRFSARQFPNYSSELNVNALLLGDSALYLCASSLGSLTAATNEKLFFGSGTQLSVL.

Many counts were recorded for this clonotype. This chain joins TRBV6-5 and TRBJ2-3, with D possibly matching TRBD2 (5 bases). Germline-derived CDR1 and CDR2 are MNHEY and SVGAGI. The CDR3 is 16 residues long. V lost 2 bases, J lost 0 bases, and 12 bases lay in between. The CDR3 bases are TGTGCCAGCAGTTACCTCTCGCGGGTCAGCACAGATACGCAGTATTTT. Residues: CASSYLSRVSTDTQYF.

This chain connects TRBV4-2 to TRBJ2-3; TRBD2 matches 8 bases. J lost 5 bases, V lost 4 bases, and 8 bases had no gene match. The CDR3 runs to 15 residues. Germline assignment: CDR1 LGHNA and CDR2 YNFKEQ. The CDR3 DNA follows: TGTGCCAGCAGCCCCCTTGGCGGGGGGCTAGATACGCAGTATTTT. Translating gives CASSPLGGGLDTQYF.

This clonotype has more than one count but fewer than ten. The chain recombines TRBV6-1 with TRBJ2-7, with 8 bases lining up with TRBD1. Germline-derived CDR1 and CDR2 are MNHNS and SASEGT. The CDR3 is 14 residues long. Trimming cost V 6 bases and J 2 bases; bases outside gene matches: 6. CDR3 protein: CASSSGQEAYEQYF. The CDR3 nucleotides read TGTGCCAGCAGCTCGGGACAGGAGGCCTACGAGCAGTACTTC.

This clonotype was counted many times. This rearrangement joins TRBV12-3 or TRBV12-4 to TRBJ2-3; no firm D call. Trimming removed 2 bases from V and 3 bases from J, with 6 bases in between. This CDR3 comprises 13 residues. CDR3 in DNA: TGTGCCAGCAGTTTAAGGGAAACAGATACGCAGTATTTT. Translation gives CASSLRETDTQYF.

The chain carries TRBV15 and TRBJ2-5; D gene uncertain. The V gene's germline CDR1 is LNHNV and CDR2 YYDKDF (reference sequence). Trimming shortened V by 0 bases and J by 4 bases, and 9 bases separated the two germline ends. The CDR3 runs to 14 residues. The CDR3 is CATSRDGVGETQYF. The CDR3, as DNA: TGTGCCACCAGCAGAGATGGGGTAGGAGAGACCCAGTACTTC.

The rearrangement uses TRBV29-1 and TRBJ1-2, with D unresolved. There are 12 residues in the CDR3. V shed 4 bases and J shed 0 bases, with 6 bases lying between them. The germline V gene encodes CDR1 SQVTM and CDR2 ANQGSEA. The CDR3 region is CSVVEANYGYTF. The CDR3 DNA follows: TGCAGCGTTGTGGAAGCTAACTATGGCTACACCTTC.

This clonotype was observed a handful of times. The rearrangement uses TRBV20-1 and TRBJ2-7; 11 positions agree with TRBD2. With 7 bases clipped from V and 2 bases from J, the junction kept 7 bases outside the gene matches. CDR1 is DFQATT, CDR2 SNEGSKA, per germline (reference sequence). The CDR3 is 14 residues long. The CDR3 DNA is TGCAGTGTTCCCTCGGGACTAGCGGCCTACGAGCAGTACTTC. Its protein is CSVPSGLAAYEQYF.

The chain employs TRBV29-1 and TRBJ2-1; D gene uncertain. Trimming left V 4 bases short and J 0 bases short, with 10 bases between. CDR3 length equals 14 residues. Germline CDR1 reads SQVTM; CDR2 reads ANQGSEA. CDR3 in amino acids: CSVGVLRSYNEQFF. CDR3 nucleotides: TGCAGCGTTGGGGTCCTACGCTCCTACAATGAGCAGTTCTTC.

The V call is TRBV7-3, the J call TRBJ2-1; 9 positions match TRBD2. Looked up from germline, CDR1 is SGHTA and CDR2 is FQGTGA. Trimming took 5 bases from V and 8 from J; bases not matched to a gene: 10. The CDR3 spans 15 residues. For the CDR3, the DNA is TGTGCCAGCAGCCCCGGGGTAGCGGGAGCTTATGAGCAGTTCTTC. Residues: CASSPGVAGAYEQFF.

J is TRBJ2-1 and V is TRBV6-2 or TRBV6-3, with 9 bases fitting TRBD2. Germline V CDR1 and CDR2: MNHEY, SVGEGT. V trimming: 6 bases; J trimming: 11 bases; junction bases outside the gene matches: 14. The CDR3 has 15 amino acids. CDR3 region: CASSNGSGSPGKQFF. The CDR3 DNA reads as TGTGCCAGCAGCAACGGTAGCGGGAGCCCGGGGAAGCAGTTCTTC.

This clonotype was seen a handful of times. CDR3 coding DNA: TGTGCCAGCAGCTCCCTAGCGGGAGGGCCACCAGAGACCCAGTACTTC. The encoded protein is CASSSLAGGPPETQYF. The genes are TRBV7-3 and TRBJ2-5; 12 nucleotides align to TRBD2. The CDR3 is 16 amino acids. Per germline, CDR1 SGHTA and CDR2 FQGTGA. V trimming: 4 bases; J trimming: 4 bases; junction bases outside the gene matches: 7.